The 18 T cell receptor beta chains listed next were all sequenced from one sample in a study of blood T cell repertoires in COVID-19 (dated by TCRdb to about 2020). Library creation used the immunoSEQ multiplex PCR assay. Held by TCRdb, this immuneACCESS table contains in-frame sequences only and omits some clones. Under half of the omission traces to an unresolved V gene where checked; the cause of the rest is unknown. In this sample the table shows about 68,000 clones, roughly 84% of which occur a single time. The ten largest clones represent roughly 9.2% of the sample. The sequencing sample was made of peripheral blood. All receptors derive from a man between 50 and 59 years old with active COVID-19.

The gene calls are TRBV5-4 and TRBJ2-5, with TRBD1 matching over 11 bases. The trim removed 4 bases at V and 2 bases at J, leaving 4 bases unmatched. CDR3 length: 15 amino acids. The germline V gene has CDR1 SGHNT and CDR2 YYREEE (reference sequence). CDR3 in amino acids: CASSPGDRGQETQYF. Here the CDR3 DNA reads TGTGCCAGCAGCCCAGGGGACAGGGGGCAAGAGACCCAGTACTTC.

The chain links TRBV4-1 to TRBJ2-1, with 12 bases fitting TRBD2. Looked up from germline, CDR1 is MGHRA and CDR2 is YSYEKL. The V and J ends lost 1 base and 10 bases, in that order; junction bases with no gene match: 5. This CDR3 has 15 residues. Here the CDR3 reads CASSQGLAGEREQFF. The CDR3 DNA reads TGCGCCAGCAGCCAAGGACTAGCGGGAGAGAGAGAGCAGTTCTTC.

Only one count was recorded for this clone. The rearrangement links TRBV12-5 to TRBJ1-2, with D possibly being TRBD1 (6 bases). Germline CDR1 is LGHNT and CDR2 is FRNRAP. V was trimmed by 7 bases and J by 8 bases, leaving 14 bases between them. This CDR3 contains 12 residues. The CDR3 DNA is TGTGCTAGTGCCCCAGGGGACCGCGGCTACACCTTC. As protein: CASAPGDRGYTF.

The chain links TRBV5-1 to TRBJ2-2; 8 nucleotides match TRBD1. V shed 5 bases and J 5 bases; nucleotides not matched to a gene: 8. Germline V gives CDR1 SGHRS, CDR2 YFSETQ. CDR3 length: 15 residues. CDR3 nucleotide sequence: TGCGCCAGCAGTCTACAGGGGGGCCAAACCGGGGAGCTGTTTTTT. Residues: CASSLQGGQTGELFF.

CDR3 amino acids: CASSFAAGVNEQFF. For the CDR3, the DNA is TGTGCCAGCAGTTTTGCAGCGGGAGTCAATGAGCAGTTCTTC. V gene TRBV27 combines with J gene TRBJ2-1, with 8 bases fitting TRBD2. V was pared by 3 bases and J by 6 bases, with 4 bases of the junction left unmatched. CDR3 length: 14 residues. Germline V gives CDR1 MNHEY, CDR2 SMNVEV (reference sequence).

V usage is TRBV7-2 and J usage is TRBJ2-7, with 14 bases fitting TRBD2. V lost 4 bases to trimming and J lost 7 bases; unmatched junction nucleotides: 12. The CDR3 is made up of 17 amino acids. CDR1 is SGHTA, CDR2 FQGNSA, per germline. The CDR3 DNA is TGTGCCAGCAGCTCGGGGACTAGCGGGGGATCTCGTTGGGAGCAGTACTTC. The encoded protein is CASSSGTSGGSRWEQYF. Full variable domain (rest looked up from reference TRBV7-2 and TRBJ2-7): GAGVSQSPSNKVTEKGKDVELRCDPISGHTALYWYRQSLGQGLEFLIYFQGNSAPDKSGLPSDRFSAERTGGSVSTLTIQRTQQEDSAVYLCASSSGTSGGSRWEQYFGPGTRLTVT.

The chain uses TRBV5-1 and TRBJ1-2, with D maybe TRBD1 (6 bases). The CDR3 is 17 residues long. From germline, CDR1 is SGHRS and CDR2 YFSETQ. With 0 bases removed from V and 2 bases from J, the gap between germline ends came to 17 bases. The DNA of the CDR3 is TGCGCCAGCAGCTTGGATTCCAGGGGCAGAGAGAACTATGGCTACACCTTC. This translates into CASSLDSRGRENYGYTF.

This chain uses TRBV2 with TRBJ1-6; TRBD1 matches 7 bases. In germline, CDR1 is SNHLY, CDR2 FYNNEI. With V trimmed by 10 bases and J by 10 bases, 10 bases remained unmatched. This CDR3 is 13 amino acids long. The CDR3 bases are TGTGCCACCGTCCGGGACAGAGGGTCACCCCTCCACTTT. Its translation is CATVRDRGSPLHF.

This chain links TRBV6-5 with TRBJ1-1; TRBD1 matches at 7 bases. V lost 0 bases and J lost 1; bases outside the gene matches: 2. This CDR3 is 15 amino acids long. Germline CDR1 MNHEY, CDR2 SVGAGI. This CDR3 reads CASSYSDRANTEAFF. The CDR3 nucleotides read TGTGCCAGCAGTTACTCTGACAGGGCGAACACTGAAGCTTTCTTT.

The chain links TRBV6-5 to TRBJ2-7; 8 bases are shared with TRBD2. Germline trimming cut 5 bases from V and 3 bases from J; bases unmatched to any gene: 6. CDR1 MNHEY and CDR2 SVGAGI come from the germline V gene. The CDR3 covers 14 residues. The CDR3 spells CASSPRGGFYEQYF. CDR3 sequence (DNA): TGTGCCAGCAGTCCCCGGGGGGGGTTCTACGAGCAGTACTTC.

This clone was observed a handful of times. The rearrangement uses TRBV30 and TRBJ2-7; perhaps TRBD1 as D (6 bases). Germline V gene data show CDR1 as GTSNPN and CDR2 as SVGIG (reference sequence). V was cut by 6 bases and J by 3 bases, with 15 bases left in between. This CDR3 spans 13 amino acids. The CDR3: CACLDRDIYEQYF. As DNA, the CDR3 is TGTGCCTGCCTTGACCGGGACATCTACGAGCAGTACTTC.

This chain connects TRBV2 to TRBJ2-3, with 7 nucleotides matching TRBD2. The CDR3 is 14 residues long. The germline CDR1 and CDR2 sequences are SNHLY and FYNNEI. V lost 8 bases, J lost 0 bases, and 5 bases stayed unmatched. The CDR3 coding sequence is TGTGCCAGCGGAGCGGGGATTAGCACAGATACGCAGTATTTT. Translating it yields CASGAGISTDTQYF.

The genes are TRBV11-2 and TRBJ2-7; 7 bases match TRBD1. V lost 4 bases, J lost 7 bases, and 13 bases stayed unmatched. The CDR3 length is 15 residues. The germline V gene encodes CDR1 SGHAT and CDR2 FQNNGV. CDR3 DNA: TGTGCCAGCAGCTCCTCGACAGGGTCCTTCCTGGAGCAGTACTTC. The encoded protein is CASSSSTGSFLEQYF. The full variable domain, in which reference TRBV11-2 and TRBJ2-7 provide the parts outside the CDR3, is EAGVAQSPRYKIIEKRQSVAFWCNPISGHATLYWYQQILGQGPKLLIQFQNNGVVDDSQLPKDRFSAERLKGVDSTLKIQPAKLEDSAVYLCASSSSTGSFLEQYFGPGTRLTVT.

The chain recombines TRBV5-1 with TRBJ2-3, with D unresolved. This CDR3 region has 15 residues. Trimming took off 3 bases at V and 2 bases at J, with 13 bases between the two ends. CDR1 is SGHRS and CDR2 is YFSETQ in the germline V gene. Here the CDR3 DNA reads TGCGCCAGCAGCTCGTACCTACTTGACACAGATACGCAGTATTTT. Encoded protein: CASSSYLLDTDTQYF.

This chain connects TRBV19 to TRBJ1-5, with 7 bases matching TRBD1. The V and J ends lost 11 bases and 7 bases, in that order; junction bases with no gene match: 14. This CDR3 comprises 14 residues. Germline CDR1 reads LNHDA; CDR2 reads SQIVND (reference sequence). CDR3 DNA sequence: TGTGCCGTCAAAAAGGTCGGGACAGCGCAGCCCCAGCATTTT. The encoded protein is CAVKKVGTAQPQHF.

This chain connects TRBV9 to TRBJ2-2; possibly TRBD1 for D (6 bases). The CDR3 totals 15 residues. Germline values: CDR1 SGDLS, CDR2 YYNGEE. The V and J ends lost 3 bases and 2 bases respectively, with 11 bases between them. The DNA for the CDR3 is TGTGCCAGCAGCGCCGGGACATATAACACCGGGGAGCTGTTTTTT. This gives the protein CASSAGTYNTGELFF.

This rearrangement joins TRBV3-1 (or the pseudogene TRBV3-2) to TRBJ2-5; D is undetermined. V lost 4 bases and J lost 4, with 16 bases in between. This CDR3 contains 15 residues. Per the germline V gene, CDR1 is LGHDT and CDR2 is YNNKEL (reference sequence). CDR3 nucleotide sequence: TGTGCCAGCAGCCCAGCTTTCTCTAGTGGAGAGACCCAGTACTTC. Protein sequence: CASSPAFSSGETQYF.

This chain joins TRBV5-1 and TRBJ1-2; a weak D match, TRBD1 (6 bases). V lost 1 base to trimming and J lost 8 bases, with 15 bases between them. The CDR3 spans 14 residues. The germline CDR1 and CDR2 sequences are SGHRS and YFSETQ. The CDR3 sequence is CASSLTGMKGGYTF. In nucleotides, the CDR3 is TGCGCCAGCAGCTTGACAGGGATGAAAGGAGGCTACACCTTC.